This record covers a single T cell receptor (beta chain). The antigen this receptor binds is unknown. No much larger clone exists at a distance of one base, and base qualities are not known. The entire isolated RNA was reverse transcribed using the High Capacity cDNA Reverse Transcription Kit, and thus expressed TCRB transcripts were sequenced. Naive, central memory and regulatory T cell samples underwent deep immunoSEQ sequencing, averaging around 3.9 million total reads per sample. Sorted cells were lysed in RLT buffer, and RNA was extracted using DNase-treated RNeasy Micro or Mini kits according to cell number. Each cell subset was processed on its own to prevent cross-contamination, while patient and healthy donor samples were processed together. The immunoSEQ multiplex PCR was used to amplify TCRB sequences from cDNA, generating 87-bp fragments that spanned the CDR3 region. Amplicons were sequenced on the Illumina HiSeq platform. Concerning the study's data processing: PCR bias was computationally corrected using synthetic template baselines, reads within Hamming distance 2 were collapsed, and singletons that could not be merged were discarded. Reads were aligned to IMGT to assign V, D and J genes, CDR3 length, and insertions or deletions at six rearrangement sites. Clonotype counts were normalized to sorted cell number within each subset before computing true diversity and Gini coefficients with the tcR R package. Repertoire sharing was quantified using the overlap coefficient calculated on TCRB nucleotide sequences. This immuneACCESS table, as held by TCRdb, lists in-frame sequences with V and J called but not all clones. Of the missing ones, under half trace to an unresolved V gene in checked studies; the others have no known cause. The V and J calls and clone size were taken over from that table, and D and trimming were inferred from the DNA. Here the sample has approximately 60,000 clones; roughly 52% occur a single time. The ten biggest clones cover roughly 2.5% of the sample.

The data were obtained in a study of beta chain features in type 1 diabetes (dated 2018 in TCRdb). General notes on the study: No differences in mean age, gender distribution, total cell number or subset yield were found between patients and healthy donors. A total of 100 million to 110 million sorted cells were examined across all samples, and a strong correlation was observed between cell number per subset and RNA yield. In the study, TCRB repertoires of sorted circulating CD4+ T cell subsets from recently diagnosed type 1 diabetes patients were compared with those of matched healthy donors. Regulatory and stem cell-like memory subsets were obtained from only 8 patients and roughly eight healthy donors, while naive and central memory subsets were obtained from all 30 or so donors.

Inclusive of the bounding cysteine and phenylalanine, the CDR3 is 15 residues long. The CDR3 DNA has 45 bases and is translated from base 1. The germline V gene (reference sequence) provides CDR1 MNHEY and CDR2 SMNVEV. V loses 6 bases, J loses 2 bases, and the germline ends lie 16 bases apart. Study-wide findings and limitations: Shorter templates might have been favored by PCR, but patient and control samples were amplified and corrected together, so both groups would have been affected equally by any skew. Naive, central memory and regulatory TCRB repertoires appeared more similar among patients than among healthy donors. Type 1 diabetes patients showed a moderate but significant shortening of TCRB CDR3 length in all four CD4+ subsets. At VDJ recombination sites, type 1 diabetes patients had fewer insertions and more deleted nucleotides, which implies abnormalities in thymic rearrangement. Because small numbers of individuals were included in the HLA sub-analyses, any influence of HLA type on TCRB rearrangement was left unresolved. Sequencing cDNA rather than genomic DNA could over-represent highly expressing activated cells, although activation and CD3 levels did not differ between groups.

From each donor, a single peripheral blood sample of 100 to 150 mL on average was drawn into heparinised tubes. A BD FACSAria II was used to sort naive, central memory, regulatory and stem cell-like memory CD4+ T cells with a panel that included CD45RO, CCR7, CD25, CD127, CD95 and CD27. All sorted populations exceeded 98% purity. PBMCs were isolated immediately by Lymphoprep density gradient centrifugation and stained directly without culture. So that batch effects would be minimized, each experiment stained and sorted samples in pairs, pairing one healthy donor with one patient. This receptor was taken from a woman between 40 and 50 years old with type 1 diabetes. The rearranged segments are TRBV27 and TRBJ1-1; TRBD1 is a possible D gene, resting on 6 matching bases. Sequencing was carried out using Tregs from blood. The sample's cell subset or site, from its label and the paper: regulatory CD4+ T cells. The CDR3 loop reads CASSLSGTPNTEAFF. In nucleotide form, the sequence is TGTGCCAGCAGCCTCTCAGGGACACCCAACACTGAAGCTTTCTTT.